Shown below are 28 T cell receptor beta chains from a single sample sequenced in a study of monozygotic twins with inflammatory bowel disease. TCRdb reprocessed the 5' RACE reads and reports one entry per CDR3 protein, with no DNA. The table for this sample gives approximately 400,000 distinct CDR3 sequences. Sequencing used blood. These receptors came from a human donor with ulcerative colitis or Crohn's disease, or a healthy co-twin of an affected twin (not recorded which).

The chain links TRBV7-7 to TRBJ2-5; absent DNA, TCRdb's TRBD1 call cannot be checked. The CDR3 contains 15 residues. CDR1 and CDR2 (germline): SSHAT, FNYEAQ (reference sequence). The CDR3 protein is CASSLSPGAQETQYF.

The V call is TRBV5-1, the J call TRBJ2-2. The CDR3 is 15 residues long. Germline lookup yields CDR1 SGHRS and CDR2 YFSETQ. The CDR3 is CASSLRPANTGELFF.

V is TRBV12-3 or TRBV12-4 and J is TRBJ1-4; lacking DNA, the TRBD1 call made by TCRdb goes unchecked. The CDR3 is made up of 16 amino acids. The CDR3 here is CASTFLGAKGNEKLFF.

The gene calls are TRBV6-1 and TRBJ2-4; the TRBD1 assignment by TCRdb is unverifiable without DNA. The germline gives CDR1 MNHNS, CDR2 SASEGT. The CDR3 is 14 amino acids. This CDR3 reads CASKGGLGIDIQYF.

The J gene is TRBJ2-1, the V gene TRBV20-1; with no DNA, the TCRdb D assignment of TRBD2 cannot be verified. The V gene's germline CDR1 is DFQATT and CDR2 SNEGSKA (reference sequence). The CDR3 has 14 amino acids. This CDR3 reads CSATRRGRGNEQFF.

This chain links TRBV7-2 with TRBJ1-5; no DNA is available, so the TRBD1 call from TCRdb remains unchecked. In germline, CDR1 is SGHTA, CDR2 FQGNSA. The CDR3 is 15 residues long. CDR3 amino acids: CASRVTGFSNQPQHF.

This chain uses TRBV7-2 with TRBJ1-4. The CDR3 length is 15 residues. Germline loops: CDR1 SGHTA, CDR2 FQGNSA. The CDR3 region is CASSGGESTNEKLFF.

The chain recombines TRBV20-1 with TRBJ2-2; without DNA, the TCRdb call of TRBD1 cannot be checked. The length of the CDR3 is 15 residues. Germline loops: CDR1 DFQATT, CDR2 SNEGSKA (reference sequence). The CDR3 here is CSASHRVTNTGELFF.

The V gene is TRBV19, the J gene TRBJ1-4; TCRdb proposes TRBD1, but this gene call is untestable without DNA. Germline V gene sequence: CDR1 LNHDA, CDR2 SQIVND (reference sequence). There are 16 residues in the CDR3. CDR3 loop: CASSRGQGLKNEKLFF.

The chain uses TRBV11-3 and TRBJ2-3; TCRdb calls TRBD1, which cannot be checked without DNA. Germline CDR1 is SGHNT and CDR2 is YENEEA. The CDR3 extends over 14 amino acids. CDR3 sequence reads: CATSQGDGTDTQYF. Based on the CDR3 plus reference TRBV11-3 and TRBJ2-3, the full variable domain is EAGVVQSPRYKIIEKKQPVAFWCNPISGHNTLYWYLQNLGQGPELLIRYENEEAVDDSQLPKDRFSAERLKGVDSTLKIQPAELGDSAVYLCATSQGDGTDTQYFGPGTRLTVL.

CDR3 protein: CASSLVLGPETQYF. The rearrangement joins TRBV7-2 to TRBJ2-5. CDR3 size: 14 residues. CDR1 and CDR2 (germline): SGHTA, FQGNSA. Based on the CDR3 plus reference TRBV7-2 and TRBJ2-5, the full variable domain is GAGVSQSPSNKVTEKGKDVELRCDPISGHTALYWYRQSLGQGLEFLIYFQGNSAPDKSGLPSDRFSAERTGGSVSTLTIQRTQQEDSAVYLCASSLVLGPETQYFGPGTRLLVL.

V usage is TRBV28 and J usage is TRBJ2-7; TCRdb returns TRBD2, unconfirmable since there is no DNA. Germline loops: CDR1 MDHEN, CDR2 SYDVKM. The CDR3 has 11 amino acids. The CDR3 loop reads CATRLSHEQYF.

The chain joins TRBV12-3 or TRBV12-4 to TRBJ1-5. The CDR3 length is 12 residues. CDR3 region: CASRLSNQPQHF.

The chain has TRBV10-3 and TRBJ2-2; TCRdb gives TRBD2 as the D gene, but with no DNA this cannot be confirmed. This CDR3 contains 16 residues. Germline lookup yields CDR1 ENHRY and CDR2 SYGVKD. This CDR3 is CAIRRTSAGDTGELFF.

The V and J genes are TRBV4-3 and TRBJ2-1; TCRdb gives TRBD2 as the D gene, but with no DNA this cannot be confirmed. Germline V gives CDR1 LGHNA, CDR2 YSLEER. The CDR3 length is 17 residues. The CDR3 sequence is CASSQEAAGGMNNEQFF.

CDR3 loop: CASSLTGGEETQYF. The V and J genes are TRBV7-2 and TRBJ2-5; TCRdb selects TRBD1, and the lack of DNA leaves this call unchecked. This CDR3 region has 14 residues. Germline assignment: CDR1 SGHTA and CDR2 FQGNSA.

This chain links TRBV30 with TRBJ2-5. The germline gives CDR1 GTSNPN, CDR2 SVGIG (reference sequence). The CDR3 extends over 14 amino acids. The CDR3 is CAWSVPQGWSTQYF.

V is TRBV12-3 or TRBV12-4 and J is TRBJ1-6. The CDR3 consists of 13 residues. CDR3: CASLALGGSPLHF.

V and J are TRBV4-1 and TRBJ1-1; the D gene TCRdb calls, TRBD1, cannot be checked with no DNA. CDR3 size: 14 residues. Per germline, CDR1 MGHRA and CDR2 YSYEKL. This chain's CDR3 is CASSQVGANTEAFF.

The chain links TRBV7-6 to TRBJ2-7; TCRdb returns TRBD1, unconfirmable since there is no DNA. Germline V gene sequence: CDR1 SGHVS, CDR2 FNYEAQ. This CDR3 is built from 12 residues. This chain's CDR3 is CASSLDRVKQYF. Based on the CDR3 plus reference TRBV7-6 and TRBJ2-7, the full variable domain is GAGVSQSPRYKVTKRGQDVALRCDPISGHVSLYWYRQALGQGPEFLTYFNYEAQQDKSGLPNDRFSAERPEGSISTLTIQRTEQRDSAMYRCASSLDRVKQYFGPGTRLTVT.

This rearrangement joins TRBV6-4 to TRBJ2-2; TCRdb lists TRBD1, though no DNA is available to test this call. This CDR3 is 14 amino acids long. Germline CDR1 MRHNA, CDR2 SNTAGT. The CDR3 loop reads CASSGRQGTGELFF.

Here the CDR3 reads CASSFGVPSPLHF. V usage is TRBV12-3 or TRBV12-4 and J usage is TRBJ1-6. CDR3 length: 13 amino acids.

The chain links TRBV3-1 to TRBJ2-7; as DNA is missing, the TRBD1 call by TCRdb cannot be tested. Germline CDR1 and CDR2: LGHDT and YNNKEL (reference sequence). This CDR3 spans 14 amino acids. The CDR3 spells CASSQGDRGNEQYF.

The CDR3 here is CASALRGTEAFF. The chain carries TRBV18 and TRBJ1-1; TCRdb selects TRBD1, and the lack of DNA leaves this call unchecked. Germline CDR1 and CDR2: KGHSH and LQKENI. The CDR3 extends over 12 amino acids.

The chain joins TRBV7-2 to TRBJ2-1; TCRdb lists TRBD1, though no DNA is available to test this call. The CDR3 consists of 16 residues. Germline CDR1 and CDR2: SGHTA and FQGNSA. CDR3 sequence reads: CASSFTPGQLYNEQFF.

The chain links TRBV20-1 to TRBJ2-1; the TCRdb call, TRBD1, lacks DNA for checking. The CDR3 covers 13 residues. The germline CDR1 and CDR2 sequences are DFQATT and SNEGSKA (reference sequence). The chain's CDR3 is CSAGQGEVNEQFF.

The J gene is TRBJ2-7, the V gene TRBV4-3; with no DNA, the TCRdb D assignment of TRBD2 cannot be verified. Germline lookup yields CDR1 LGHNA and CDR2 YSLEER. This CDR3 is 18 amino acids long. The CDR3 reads CASSRPRGRSDLPYEQYF.

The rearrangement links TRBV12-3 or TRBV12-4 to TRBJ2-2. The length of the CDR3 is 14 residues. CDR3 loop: CASGGSANTGELFF.